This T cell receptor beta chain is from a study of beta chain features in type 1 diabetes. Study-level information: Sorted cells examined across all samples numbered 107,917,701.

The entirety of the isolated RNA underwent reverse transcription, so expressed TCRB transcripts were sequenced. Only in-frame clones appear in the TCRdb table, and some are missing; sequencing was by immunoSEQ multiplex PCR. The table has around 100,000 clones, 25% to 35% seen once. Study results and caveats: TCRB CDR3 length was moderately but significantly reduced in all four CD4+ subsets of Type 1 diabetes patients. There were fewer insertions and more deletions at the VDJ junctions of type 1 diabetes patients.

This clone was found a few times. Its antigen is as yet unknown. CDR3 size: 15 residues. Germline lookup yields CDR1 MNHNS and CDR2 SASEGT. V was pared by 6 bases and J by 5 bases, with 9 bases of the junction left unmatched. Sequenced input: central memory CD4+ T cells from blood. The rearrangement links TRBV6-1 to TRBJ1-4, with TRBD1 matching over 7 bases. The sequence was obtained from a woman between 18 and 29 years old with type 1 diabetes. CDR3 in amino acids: CASRPGSDRNEKLFF. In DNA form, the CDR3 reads TGTGCCAGCAGACCCGGCTCGGACAGGAATGAAAAACTGTTTTTT.